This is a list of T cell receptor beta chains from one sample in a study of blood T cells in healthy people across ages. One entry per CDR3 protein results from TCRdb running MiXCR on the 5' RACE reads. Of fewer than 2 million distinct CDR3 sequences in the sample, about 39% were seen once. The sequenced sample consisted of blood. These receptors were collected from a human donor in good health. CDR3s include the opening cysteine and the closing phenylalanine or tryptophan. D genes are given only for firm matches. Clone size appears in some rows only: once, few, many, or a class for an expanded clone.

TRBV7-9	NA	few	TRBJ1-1	TGTGCCAGCAGCCGAGAGGGTGGGGGAGCTTTCTTT	CASSREGGGAFF
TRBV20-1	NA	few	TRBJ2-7	TGCAGTGCTAGAGAGGGTGTTCTGCGGGAGCAGTACTTC	CSAREGVLREQYF
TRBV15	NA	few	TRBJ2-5	TGTGCCACCAGCAGAACCTCCTCAGGAGAGACCCAGTACTTC	CATSRTSSGETQYF
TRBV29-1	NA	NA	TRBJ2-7	TGCAGCGTTGACCCAGGGAGTAGTGCCTACAATGAGCAGTACTTC	CSVDPGSSAYNEQYF
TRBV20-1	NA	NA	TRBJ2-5	TGCAGTGCTCGCCTTGACACCTCCAAAGAGACCCAGTACTTC	CSARLDTSKETQYF
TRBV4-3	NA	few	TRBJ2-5	TGCGCCAGCAGCCAAGATTATTGGGCAGGCCAAGAGACCCAGTACTTC	CASSQDYWAGQETQYF
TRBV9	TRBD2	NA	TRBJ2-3	TGTGCCAGCAGCGCCAGCGGGGGGGGAGATACGCAGTATTTT	CASSASGGGDTQYF
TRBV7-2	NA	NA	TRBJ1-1	TGTGCCAGCAGCACTCAATCGGCGGCAGTCACTGAAGCTTTCTTT	CASSTQSAAVTEAFF
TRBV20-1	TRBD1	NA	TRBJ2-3	TGCAGTGCCCAGAGGACAGGGGGGAATCAGCCCCAGTATTTT	CSAQRTGGNQPQYF
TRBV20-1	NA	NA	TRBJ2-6	TGCAGTGCTAGAGATTGGACTGGGGCCAACGTCCTGACTTTC	CSARDWTGANVLTF
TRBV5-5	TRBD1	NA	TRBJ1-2	TGTGCCAGCAGCCAAGGGACAGGGGTTTACTATGGCTACACCTTC	CASSQGTGVYYGYTF
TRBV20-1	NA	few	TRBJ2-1	TGCAGTGCTAGAGATACGGCGGGGCGCTCCTACAATGAGCAGTTCTTC	CSARDTAGRSYNEQFF
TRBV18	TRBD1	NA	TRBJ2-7	TGTGCCAGCTCACCGGGACAGGCGGTCTACGAGCAGTACTTC	CASSPGQAVYEQYF
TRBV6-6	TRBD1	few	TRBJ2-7	TGTGCCAGCAGTTACTACGGGACAGGGAGGGGGTCCTACGAGCGGTACTTC	CASSYYGTGRGSYERYF
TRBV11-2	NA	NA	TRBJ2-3	TGTGCCAGCAGCACGACAGGGAGGGTCGTGGATACGCAGTATTTT	CASSTTGRVVDTQYF
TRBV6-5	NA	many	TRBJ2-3	TGTGCCAGCAGTTACTCGGGACAAAACACAGATACGCAGTATTTT	CASSYSGQNTDTQYF
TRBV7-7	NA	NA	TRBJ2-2	TGTGCCAGCAGCTTAGGGAAAGCGAACACCGGGGAGCTGTTTTTT	CASSLGKANTGELFF
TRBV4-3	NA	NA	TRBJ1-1	TGCGCCAGCAGCCCGGGGGCCAGGAGCGCTGAAGCTTTCTTT	CASSPGARSAEAFF
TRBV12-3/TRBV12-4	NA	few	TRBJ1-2	TGTGCCAGCAGCCTAGGCTGGTTCGATGGCTACACCTTC	CASSLGWFDGYTF
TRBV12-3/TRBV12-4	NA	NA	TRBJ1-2	TGTGCCAGCAGTTTAGGCGAAAATTCCTATGGCTACACCTTC	CASSLGENSYGYTF
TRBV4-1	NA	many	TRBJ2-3	TGTGCCAGCAGTTCCGGGACGACAGATACGCAGTATTTT	CASSSGTTDTQYF
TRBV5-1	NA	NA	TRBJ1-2	TGCGCCAACAGCTCACAGCCTAACTATGGCTACACCTTC	CANSSQPNYGYTF
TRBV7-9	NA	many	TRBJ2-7	TGTGCCAGCAGCGCGCTCCTCACCTACGAGCAGTACTTC	CASSALLTYEQYF
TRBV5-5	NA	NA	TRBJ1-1	TGTGCCAGCAGCTCGTTGGCGCAGGGGAACACTGAAGCTTTCTTT	CASSSLAQGNTEAFF
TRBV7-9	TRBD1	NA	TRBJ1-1	TGTGCCAGCAGCGGGGACAGAGGGCCGAACACTGAAGCTTTCTTT	CASSGDRGPNTEAFF
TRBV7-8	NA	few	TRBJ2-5	TGTGCCAGCACCGGGGCAGGCAAGAAGTACCAAGAGACCCAGTACTTC	CASTGAGKKYQETQYF
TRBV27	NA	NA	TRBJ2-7	TGTGTCAGCAGTTCACCCTTAAGGGACCGCCAGTACGAGCAGTACTTC	CVSSSPLRDRQYEQYF
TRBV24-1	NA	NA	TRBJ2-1	TGTGCCACCGGACAGAGCTCCTACACTGAGCAGTTCTTC	CATGQSSYTEQFF
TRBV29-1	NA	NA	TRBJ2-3	TGCAGCGTTGAAAAGGGTACAGTTGGGCCCGATACGCAGTATTTT	CSVEKGTVGPDTQYF
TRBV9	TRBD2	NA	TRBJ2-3	TGTGCCAGCAGCGACCGTCTAGCGGGGGGGCTGGATACGCAGTATTTT	CASSDRLAGGLDTQYF
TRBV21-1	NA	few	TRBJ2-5	TGTGCCAGCAGCAAAGTAAAGAGGGGGAGTTTGGTAGAGACCCAGTACTTC	CASSKVKRGSLVETQYF
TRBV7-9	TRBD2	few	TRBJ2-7	TGTGCCAGCAGCTTAGAACGGACTAGCGAGTACTTC	CASSLERTSEYF
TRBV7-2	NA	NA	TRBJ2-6	TGTGCCAGCAGCTCGAGGGATTCTGGGGCCAACGTCCTGACTTTC	CASSSRDSGANVLTF
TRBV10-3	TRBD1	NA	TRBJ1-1	TGTGCCACCGCTCCCGAGACAGGGAAAATCATGAACACTGAAGCTTTCTTT	CATAPETGKIMNTEAFF
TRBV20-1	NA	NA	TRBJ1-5	TGCAGTGCTGGCCGCCCGACCTCCCAGCCCCAGCATTTT	CSAGRPTSQPQHF
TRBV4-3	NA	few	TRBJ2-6	TGCGCCAGCAGCCAAGATTTTGGGAGACCTGGGGCCAACGTCCTGACTTTC	CASSQDFGRPGANVLTF
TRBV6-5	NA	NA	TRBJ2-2	TGTGCCATCTCCCGGGGACCCGACACCGGGGAGCGGTTTTTT	CAISRGPDTGERFF
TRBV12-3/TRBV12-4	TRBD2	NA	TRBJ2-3	TGTGCCAGCAGTTTAATCTTTCCAGCCCGGGGGGGAGCAGATGTGCAGTATTTT	CASSLIFPARGGADVQYF
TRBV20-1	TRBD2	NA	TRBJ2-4	TGCAGTGCCCTACTAGCGGATAAAAACATTCAGTACTTC	CSALLADKNIQYF
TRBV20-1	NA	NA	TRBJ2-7	TGCAGTGCTAGAGATCCTTACCTCAAGTGGCAGCTAGACGAGCAGTACTTC	CSARDPYLKWQLDEQYF